This T cell receptor beta chain was sequenced in a study of post-analysis software for immune sequencing data. Study overall: The patients showed relapsing-remitting, secondary progressive and progressive-relapsing multiple sclerosis courses. General study results and limits: Higher frequency in patients than in controls was seen for roughly five TRBV segments, with TRBV5-6, TRBV5-1 and TRBV20-1 among them. By F measure, strong co-clustering occurred among samples prepared in the same batch. Normalized Chao1 diversity in multiple sclerosis patients fell significantly below that of controls.

Remarks on this clonotype: Antigen: not known.

The CDR3 is 18 amino acids. Germline CDR1 reads SGHTA; CDR2 reads FQGNSA. V was pared by 0 bases and J by 3 bases, with 19 bases between. Unique-molecular-identifier-tagged TCR beta cDNA libraries were used. Each sample of roughly 0.95 to 10 million input T cells yielded around 500,000 cDNA molecules, so each molecule approximated one T cell. MiXCR was run by TCRdb on the PCR reads, yielding one entry per CDR3 protein. The profile covers about 400,000 distinct CDR3 sequences, with roughly 35% appearing a single time and around 15% taken by the ten largest. This TCR was sampled from a girl between 10 and 17 years old with multiple sclerosis. This chain uses TRBV7-2 with TRBJ2-3; D is ambiguous. Sequenced: blood. The CDR3 nucleotides read TGTGCCAGCAGCTTAGCGGAAGTCGGGCCTATGAGAACAGATACGCAGTATTTT. Its protein is CASSLAEVGPMRTDTQYF.